Listed below are T cell receptor beta chains from one sample, sequenced in a study of T cells in narcolepsy. Here immunoSEQ multiplex PCR was the method, and the copy in TCRdb shows in-frame clones only, minus some. The sample records about 25,000 clones, roughly 81% being singletons. The sequenced sample was CD45RA- memory CD4+ T cells from PBMCs. These receptors all come from a human donor with narcolepsy. Both conserved end residues are part of each CDR3. Fields, in order: clone size, J gene, D gene, V gene, CDR3 protein, CDR3 DNA. A D gene is named only where the DNA matches it firmly. The size entry is marked missing in some rows and otherwise reads once, few, many or a size class.

abundance: -
j_gene: TRBJ2-2
d_gene: -
v_gene: TRBV6-6
CDR3aa: CASSYRDLGPGELFF
CDR3nt: TGTGCCAGCAGTTATCGGGACCTTGGACCCGGGGAGCTGTTTTTT

abundance: -
j_gene: TRBJ1-5
d_gene: -
v_gene: TRBV28
CDR3aa: CASKVVGNQPQHF
CDR3nt: TGTGCCAGCAAGGTTGTCGGCAATCAGCCCCAGCATTTT

abundance: few
j_gene: TRBJ1-3
d_gene: -
v_gene: TRBV19
CDR3aa: CASRRNTIYF
CDR3nt: TGTGCCAGTAGGAGAAACACCATATATTTT

abundance: -
j_gene: TRBJ1-4
d_gene: -
v_gene: TRBV14
CDR3aa: CASSQGWDLGGAHEKLFF
CDR3nt: TGTGCCAGCAGCCAAGGTTGGGACCTGGGGGGTGCACATGAAAAACTGTTTTTT

abundance: -
j_gene: TRBJ2-3
d_gene: TRBD2
v_gene: TRBV11-2
CDR3aa: CASSLVLAVTDTQYF
CDR3nt: TGTGCCAGCAGCTTAGTTCTAGCGGTCACAGATACGCAGTATTTT

abundance: -
j_gene: TRBJ2-1
d_gene: -
v_gene: TRBV7-2
CDR3aa: CASSLQGRRAVFF
CDR3nt: TGTGCCAGCAGCTTACAGGGTAGACGAGCCGTGTTCTTC

abundance: once
j_gene: TRBJ2-5
d_gene: -
v_gene: TRBV18
CDR3aa: CASSPVGETQYF
CDR3nt: TGTGCCAGCTCACCCGTTGGGGAGACCCAGTACTTC

abundance: few
j_gene: TRBJ2-7
d_gene: -
v_gene: TRBV7-8
CDR3aa: CASRSGYEQYF
CDR3nt: TGTGCCAGCAGGAGTGGGTACGAGCAGTACTTC

abundance: -
j_gene: TRBJ1-3
d_gene: -
v_gene: TRBV5-5
CDR3aa: CASSLLSEDTIYF
CDR3nt: TGTGCCAGCAGCTTGCTTTCCGAAGACACCATATATTTT

abundance: -
j_gene: TRBJ2-5
d_gene: -
v_gene: TRBV28
CDR3aa: CASSSDSGGETQYF
CDR3nt: TGTGCCAGCAGTTCAGACTCGGGCGGGGAGACCCAGTACTTC

abundance: -
j_gene: TRBJ1-1
d_gene: -
v_gene: TRBV15
CDR3aa: CATSGRADTEAFF
CDR3nt: TGTGCCACCAGCGGCAGGGCTGACACTGAAGCTTTCTTT

abundance: -
j_gene: TRBJ2-7
d_gene: TRBD2
v_gene: TRBV10-3
CDR3aa: CAAASGTSGRPYEQYF
CDR3nt: TGTGCCGCCGCTTCCGGGACTAGCGGGAGGCCCTACGAGCAGTACTTC

abundance: once
j_gene: TRBJ2-4
d_gene: -
v_gene: TRBV7-8
CDR3aa: CASSLTGSIQYF
CDR3nt: TGTGCCAGCAGCTTAACGGGATCCATTCAGTACTTC

abundance: -
j_gene: TRBJ2-7
d_gene: -
v_gene: TRBV20-1
CDR3aa: CSARGMGEQYF
CDR3nt: TGCAGTGCTAGGGGTATGGGCGAGCAGTACTTC

abundance: -
j_gene: TRBJ2-1
d_gene: -
v_gene: TRBV9
CDR3aa: CASSRVDTSSYNEQFF
CDR3nt: TGTGCCAGCAGCAGGGTTGATACTAGCTCCTACAATGAGCAGTTCTTC

abundance: -
j_gene: TRBJ1-1
d_gene: TRBD1
v_gene: TRBV6-1
CDR3aa: CASTLDRADTEAFF
CDR3nt: TGTGCCAGCACCCTAGACAGGGCAGACACTGAAGCTTTCTTT

abundance: -
j_gene: TRBJ2-1
d_gene: -
v_gene: TRBV11-2
CDR3aa: CASSLDHGASNEQFF
CDR3nt: TGTGCCAGCAGCTTAGATCATGGGGCATCCAATGAGCAGTTCTTC

abundance: once
j_gene: TRBJ2-3
d_gene: -
v_gene: TRBV11-2
CDR3aa: CASSPQLSQVTDTQYF
CDR3nt: TGTGCCAGCAGCCCCCAGTTGTCTCAGGTCACAGATACGCAGTATTTT

abundance: -
j_gene: TRBJ2-7
d_gene: TRBD1
v_gene: TRBV4-2
CDR3aa: CASSASGTGSYEQYF
CDR3nt: TGTGCCAGCAGCGCCTCCGGGACAGGCTCCTACGAGCAGTACTTC

abundance: medium-sized
j_gene: TRBJ1-1
d_gene: -
v_gene: TRBV14
CDR3aa: CASSQVWTEAFF
CDR3nt: TGTGCCAGCAGCCAAGTATGGACTGAAGCTTTCTTT

abundance: -
j_gene: TRBJ2-7
d_gene: -
v_gene: TRBV25-1
CDR3aa: CASSEYKGFNEQYF
CDR3nt: TGTGCCAGCAGTGAATATAAGGGGTTTAACGAGCAGTACTTC

abundance: -
j_gene: TRBJ1-1
d_gene: -
v_gene: TRBV10-2
CDR3aa: CATKDHPGTEAFF
CDR3nt: TGCGCCACCAAGGACCACCCGGGCACTGAAGCTTTCTTT

abundance: -
j_gene: TRBJ2-7
d_gene: TRBD2
v_gene: TRBV7-6
CDR3aa: CASSLGGPGTPYEQYF
CDR3nt: TGTGCCAGCAGCTTGGGAGGGCCCGGGACTCCCTACGAGCAGTACTTC

abundance: -
j_gene: TRBJ2-7
d_gene: TRBD1
v_gene: TRBV10-3
CDR3aa: CAINRDRDYEQYF
CDR3nt: TGTGCCATCAATCGGGACAGGGACTACGAGCAGTACTTC

abundance: -
j_gene: TRBJ2-5
d_gene: -
v_gene: TRBV7-9
CDR3aa: CASSSYDSQETQYF
CDR3nt: TGTGCCAGCAGCTCCTACGACAGTCAAGAGACCCAGTACTTC

abundance: -
j_gene: TRBJ2-7
d_gene: -
v_gene: TRBV19
CDR3aa: CASRGSGNPYEQYF
CDR3nt: TGTGCCTCAAGGGGGTCCGGAAACCCCTACGAGCAGTACTTC

abundance: -
j_gene: TRBJ1-3
d_gene: TRBD1
v_gene: TRBV25-1
CDR3aa: CASSESRQGPLSGNTIYF
CDR3nt: TGTGCCAGCAGTGAATCTAGACAGGGCCCACTCTCTGGAAACACCATATATTTT

abundance: -
j_gene: TRBJ1-5
d_gene: -
v_gene: TRBV6-5
CDR3aa: CATSGNSNQPQHF
CDR3nt: TGTGCCACCAGCGGGAATAGCAATCAGCCCCAGCATTTT

abundance: -
j_gene: TRBJ2-3
d_gene: TRBD1
v_gene: TRBV14
CDR3aa: CASSQGIGRGSTDTQYF
CDR3nt: TGTGCCAGCAGCCAAGGCATCGGCAGGGGGAGCACAGATACGCAGTATTTT

abundance: -
j_gene: TRBJ2-7
d_gene: TRBD2
v_gene: TRBV11-2
CDR3aa: CASSFHGGTYEQYF
CDR3nt: TGTGCCAGCAGCTTCCACGGGGGGACCTACGAGCAGTACTTC